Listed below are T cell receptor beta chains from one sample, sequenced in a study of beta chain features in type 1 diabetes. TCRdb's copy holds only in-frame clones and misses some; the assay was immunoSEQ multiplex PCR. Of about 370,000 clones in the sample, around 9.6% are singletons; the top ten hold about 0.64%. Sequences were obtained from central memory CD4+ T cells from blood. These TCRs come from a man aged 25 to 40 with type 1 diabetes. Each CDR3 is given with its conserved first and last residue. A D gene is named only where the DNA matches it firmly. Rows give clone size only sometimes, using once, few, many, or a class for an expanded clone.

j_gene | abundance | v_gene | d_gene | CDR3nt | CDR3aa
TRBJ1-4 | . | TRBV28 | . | TGTGCCAGCAGTTTCAGGAATGAAAGACTGTTTTTT | CASSFRNERLFF
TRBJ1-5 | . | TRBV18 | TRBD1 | TGTGCCAGCTCACCTCGAACAGGGGAGGATCAGCCCCAGCATTTT | CASSPRTGEDQPQHF
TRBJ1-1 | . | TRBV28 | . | TGTGCCAGCAGTTTACACGTGGCAACGAACACTGAAGCTTTCTTT | CASSLHVATNTEAFF
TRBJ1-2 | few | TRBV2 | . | TGTGCCAGCAGAGATATCGGCCCCGATGGCTACACCTTC | CASRDIGPDGYTF
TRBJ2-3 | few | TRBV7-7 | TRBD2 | TGTGCCAGCAGCGCGGGGACTAGCGGGAGTGGGGATACGCAGTATTTT | CASSAGTSGSGDTQYF
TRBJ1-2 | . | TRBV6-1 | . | TGTGCCAGCAGTGACGTGACCCTCTATGGCTACACCTTC | CASSDVTLYGYTF
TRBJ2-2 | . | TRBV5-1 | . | TGCGCCAGCAGCTCAGGACACACCGGGGAGCTGTTTTTT | CASSSGHTGELFF
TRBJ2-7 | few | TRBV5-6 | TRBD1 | TGTGCCAGCAGCACTGGACAGGGACAGACGCAGCAGTACTTC | CASSTGQGQTQQYF
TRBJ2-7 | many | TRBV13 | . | TGTGCCAGCAGCTTAGGAGGCGAGCAGTACTTC | CASSLGGEQYF
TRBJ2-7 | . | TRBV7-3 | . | TGTGCCAGCAGTTCTTACAGGGATTCCGAGCAGTACTTC | CASSSYRDSEQYF
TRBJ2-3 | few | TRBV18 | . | TGTGCCAGCTCACCACCGGGGGGATTAAATACGCAGTATTTT | CASSPPGGLNTQYF
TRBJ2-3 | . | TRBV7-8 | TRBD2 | TGTGCCAGCAGCTTTTTAGCGGGAACCGGCACAGATACGCAGTATTTT | CASSFLAGTGTDTQYF
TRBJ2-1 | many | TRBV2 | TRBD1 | TGTGCCAGCAGTGAAGGGTCGTGGACAGGGCATAGGGGCCAGCAGTTCTTC | CASSEGSWTGHRGQQFF
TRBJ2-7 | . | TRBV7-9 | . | TGTGCCAGCAGCTTAGGACCAGCAGCCTACGAGCAGTACTTC | CASSLGPAAYEQYF